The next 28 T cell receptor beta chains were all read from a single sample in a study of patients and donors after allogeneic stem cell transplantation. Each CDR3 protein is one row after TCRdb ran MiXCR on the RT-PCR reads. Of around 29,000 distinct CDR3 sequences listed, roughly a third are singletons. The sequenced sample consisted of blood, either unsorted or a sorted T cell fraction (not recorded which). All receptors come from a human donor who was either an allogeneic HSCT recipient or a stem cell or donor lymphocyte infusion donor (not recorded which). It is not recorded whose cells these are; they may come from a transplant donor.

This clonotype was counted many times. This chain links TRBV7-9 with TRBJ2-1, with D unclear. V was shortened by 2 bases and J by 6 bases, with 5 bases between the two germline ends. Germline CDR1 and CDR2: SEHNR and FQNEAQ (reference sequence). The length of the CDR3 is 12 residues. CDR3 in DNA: TGTGCCAGCAGCTTATGGGGCAATGAGCAGTTCTTC. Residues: CASSLWGNEQFF. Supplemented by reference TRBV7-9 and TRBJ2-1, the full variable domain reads DTGVSQNPRHKITKRGQNVTFRCDPISEHNRLYWYRQTLGQGPEFLTYFQNEAQLEKSRLLSDRFSAERPKGSFSTLEIQRTEQGDSAMYLCASSLWGNEQFFGPGTRLTVL.

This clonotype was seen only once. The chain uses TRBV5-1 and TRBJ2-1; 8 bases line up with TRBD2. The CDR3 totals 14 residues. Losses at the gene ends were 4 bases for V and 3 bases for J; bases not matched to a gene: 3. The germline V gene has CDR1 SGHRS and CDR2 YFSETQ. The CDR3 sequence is CASSGGRRYNEQFF. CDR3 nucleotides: TGCGCCAGCAGCGGCGGGAGGCGCTACAATGAGCAGTTCTTC.

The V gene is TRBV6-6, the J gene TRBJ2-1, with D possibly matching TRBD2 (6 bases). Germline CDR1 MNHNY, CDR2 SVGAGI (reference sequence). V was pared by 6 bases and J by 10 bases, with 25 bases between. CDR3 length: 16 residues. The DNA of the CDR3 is TGTGCCAGCAGCCCACATGAACAGAGGCTCGCGGGAGAGCAGTTCTTC. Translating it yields CASSPHEQRLAGEQFF.

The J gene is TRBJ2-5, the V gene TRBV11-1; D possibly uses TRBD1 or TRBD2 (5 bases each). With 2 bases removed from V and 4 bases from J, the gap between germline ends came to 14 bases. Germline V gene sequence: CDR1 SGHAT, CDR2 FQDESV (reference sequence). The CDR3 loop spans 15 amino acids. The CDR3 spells CASSLLGAIVETQYF. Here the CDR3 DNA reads TGTGCCAGCAGCTTACTCGGGGCGATTGTAGAGACCCAGTACTTC.

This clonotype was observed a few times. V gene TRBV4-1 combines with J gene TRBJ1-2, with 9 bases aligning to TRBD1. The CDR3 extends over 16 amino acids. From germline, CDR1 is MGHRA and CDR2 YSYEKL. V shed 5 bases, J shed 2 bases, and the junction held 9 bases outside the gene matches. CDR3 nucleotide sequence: TGCGCCAGCAGCTACAACCCGGACAGGGGCAACTATGGCTACACCTTC. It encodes CASSYNPDRGNYGYTF.

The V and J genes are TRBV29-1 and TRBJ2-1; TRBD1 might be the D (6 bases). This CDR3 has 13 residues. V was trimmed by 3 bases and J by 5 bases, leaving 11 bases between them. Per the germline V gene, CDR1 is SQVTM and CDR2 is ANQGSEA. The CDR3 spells CSVETGIHNEQFF. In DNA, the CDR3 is TGCAGCGTTGAGACAGGCATCCACAATGAGCAGTTCTTC.

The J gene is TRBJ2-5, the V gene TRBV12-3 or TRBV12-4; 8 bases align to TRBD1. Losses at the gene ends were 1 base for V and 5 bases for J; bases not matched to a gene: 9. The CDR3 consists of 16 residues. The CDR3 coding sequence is TGTGCCAGCAGTTTAGTGATGGACAGGGCGAAGGAGACCCAGTACTTC. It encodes CASSLVMDRAKETQYF.

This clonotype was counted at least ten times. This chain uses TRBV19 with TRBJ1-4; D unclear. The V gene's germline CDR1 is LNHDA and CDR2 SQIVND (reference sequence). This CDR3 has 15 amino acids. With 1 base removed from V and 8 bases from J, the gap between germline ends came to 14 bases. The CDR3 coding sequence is TGTGCCAGTAGTATAGTTGACCCCGGCGGAGAAAAACTGTTTTTT. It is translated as CASSIVDPGGEKLFF.

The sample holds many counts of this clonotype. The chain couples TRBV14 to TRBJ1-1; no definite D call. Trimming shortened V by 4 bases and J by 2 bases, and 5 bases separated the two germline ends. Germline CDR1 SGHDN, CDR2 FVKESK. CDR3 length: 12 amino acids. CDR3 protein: CASSRINTEAFF. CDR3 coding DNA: TGTGCCAGCAGCCGAATTAACACTGAAGCTTTCTTT.

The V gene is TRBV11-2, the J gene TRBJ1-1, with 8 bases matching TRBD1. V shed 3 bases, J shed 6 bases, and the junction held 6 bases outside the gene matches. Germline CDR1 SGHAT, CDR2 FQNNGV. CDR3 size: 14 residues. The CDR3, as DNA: TGTGCCAGCAGCTTGGGACAGGTTGGTTCTGAAGCTTTCTTT. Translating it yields CASSLGQVGSEAFF.

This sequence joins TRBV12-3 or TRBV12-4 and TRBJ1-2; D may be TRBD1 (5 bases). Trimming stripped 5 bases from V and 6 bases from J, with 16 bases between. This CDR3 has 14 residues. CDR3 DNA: TGTGCCAGCAGTCCCCGGGGGGGGAAAGATGGCTACACCTTC. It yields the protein CASSPRGGKDGYTF.

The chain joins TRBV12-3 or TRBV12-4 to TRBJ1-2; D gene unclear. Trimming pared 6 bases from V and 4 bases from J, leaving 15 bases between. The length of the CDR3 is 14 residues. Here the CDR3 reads CASSLYPSTYGYTF. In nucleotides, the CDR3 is TGTGCCAGCAGCCTTTACCCGTCTACCTATGGCTACACCTTC.

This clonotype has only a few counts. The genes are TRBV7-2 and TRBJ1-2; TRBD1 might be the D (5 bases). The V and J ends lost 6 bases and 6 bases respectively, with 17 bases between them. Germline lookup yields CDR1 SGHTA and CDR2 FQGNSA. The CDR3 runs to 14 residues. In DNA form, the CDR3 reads TGTGCCAGCAGTTTGAATGGGGGTTTCGATGGCTACACCTTC. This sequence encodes CASSLNGGFDGYTF. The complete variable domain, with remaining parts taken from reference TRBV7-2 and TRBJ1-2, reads GAGVSQSPSNKVTEKGKDVELRCDPISGHTALYWYRQSLGQGLEFLIYFQGNSAPDKSGLPSDRFSAERTGGSVSTLTIQRTQQEDSAVYLCASSLNGGFDGYTFGSGTRLTVV.

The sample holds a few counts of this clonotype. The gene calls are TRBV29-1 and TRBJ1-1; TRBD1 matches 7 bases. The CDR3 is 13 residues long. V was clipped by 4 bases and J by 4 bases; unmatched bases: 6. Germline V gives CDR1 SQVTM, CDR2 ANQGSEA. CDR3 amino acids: CSVGGDSPTEAFF. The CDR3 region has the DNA TGCAGCGTTGGGGGGGACAGTCCCACTGAAGCTTTCTTT.

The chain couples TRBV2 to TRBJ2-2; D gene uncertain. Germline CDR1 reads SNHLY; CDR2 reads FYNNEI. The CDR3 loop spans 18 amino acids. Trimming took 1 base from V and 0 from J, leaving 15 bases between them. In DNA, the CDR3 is TGTGCCAGCAGTGAAGGCGGCGGACGCGTATCGAACACCGGGGAGCTGTTTTTT. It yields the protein CASSEGGGRVSNTGELFF.

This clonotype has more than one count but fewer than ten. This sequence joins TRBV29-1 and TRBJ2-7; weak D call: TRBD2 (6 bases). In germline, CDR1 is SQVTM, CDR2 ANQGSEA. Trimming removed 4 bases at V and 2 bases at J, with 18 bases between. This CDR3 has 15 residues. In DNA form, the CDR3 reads TGCAGCGTTGTGCCTCGAGGAGGGTTGGCCTACGAGCAGTACTTC. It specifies CSVVPRGGLAYEQYF.

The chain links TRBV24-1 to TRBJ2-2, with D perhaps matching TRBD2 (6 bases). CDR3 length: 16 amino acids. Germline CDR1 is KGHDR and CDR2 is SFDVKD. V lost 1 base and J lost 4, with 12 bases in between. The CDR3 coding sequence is TGTGCCACCAGTGATTTCGCCTCCGGGGGCACCGGGGAGCTGTTTTTT. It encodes CATSDFASGGTGELFF.

CDR3 nucleotide sequence: TGCAGCGCAGGAGAAGCCAAAAACATTCAGTACTTC. Amino acid sequence: CSAGEAKNIQYF. V and J are TRBV29-1 and TRBJ2-4; no reliable D call. The CDR3 is 12 amino acids. V lost 7 bases, J lost 0 bases, and 7 bases lay in between. Germline values: CDR1 SQVTM, CDR2 ANQGSEA.

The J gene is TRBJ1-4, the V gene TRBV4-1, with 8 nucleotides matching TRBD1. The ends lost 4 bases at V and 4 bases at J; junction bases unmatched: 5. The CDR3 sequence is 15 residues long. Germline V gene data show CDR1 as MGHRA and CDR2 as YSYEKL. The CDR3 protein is CASSRTGGNNEKLFF. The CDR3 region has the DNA TGCGCCAGCAGCCGCACAGGGGGGAATAATGAAAAACTGTTTTTT.

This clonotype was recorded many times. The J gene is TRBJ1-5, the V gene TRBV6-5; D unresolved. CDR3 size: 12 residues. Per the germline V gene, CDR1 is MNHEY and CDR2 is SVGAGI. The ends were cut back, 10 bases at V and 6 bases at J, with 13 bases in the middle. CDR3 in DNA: TGTGCCACCCATAGGAAAGGTCAGCCCCAGCATTTT. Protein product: CATHRKGQPQHF.

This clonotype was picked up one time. The CDR3 protein is CASLSGAGTEAFF. Written as DNA, the CDR3 is TGCGCCAGCCTTTCTGGGGCGGGGACTGAAGCTTTCTTT. The chain links TRBV5-1 to TRBJ1-1, with a weak D call TRBD1 (5 bases). The CDR3 is made up of 13 amino acids. V was cut by 7 bases and J by 5 bases, with 15 bases left in between. Germline assignment: CDR1 SGHRS and CDR2 YFSETQ.

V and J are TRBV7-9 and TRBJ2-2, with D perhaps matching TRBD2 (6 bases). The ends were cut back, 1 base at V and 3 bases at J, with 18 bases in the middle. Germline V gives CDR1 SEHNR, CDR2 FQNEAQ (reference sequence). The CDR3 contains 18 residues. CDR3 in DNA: TGTGCCAGCAGCTTAGTGGATACCGCCGGAGGGTACACCGGGGAGCTGTTTTTT. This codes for CASSLVDTAGGYTGELFF.

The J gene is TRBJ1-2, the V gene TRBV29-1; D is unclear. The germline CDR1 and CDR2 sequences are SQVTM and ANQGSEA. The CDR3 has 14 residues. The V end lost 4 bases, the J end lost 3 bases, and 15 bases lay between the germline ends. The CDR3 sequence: CSVAASGPYYGYTF. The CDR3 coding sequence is TGCAGCGTTGCGGCCAGTGGCCCGTACTATGGCTACACCTTC.

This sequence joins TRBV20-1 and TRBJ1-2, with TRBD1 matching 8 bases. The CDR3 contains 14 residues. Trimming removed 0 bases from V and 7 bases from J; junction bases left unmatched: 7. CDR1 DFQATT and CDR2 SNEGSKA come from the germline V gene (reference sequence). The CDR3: CSARDAGGPSGYTF. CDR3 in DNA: TGCAGTGCTAGAGATGCAGGGGGCCCCTCTGGCTACACCTTC.

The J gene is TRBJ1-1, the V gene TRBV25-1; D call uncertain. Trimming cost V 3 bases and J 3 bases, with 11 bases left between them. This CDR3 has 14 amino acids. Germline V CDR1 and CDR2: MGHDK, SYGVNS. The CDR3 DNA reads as TGTGCCAGCAGTGAGGAGACCCATGACACTGAAGCTTTCTTT. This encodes CASSEETHDTEAFF.

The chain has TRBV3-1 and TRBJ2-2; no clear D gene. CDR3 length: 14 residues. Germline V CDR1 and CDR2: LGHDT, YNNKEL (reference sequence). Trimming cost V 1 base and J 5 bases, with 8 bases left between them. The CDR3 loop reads CASSQGPITGELFF. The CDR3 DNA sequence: TGTGCCAGCAGCCAAGGCCCCATTACCGGGGAGCTGTTTTTT.

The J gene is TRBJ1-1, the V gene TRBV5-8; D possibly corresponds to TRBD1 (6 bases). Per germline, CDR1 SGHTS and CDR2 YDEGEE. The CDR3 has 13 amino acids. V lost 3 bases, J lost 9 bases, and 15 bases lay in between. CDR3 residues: CASSSRRGAQAFF. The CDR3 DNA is TGTGCCAGCAGCTCGCGGCGGGGGGCGCAAGCTTTCTTT.

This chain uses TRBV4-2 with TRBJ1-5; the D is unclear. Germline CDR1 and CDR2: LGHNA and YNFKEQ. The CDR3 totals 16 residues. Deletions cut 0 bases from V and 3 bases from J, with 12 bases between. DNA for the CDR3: TGTGCCAGCAGCCAAGATTCGGGTGCCTTCAATCAGCCCCAGCATTTT. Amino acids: CASSQDSGAFNQPQHF.